Listed here are 7 T cell receptor beta chains from one sample, sequenced in a study of blood T cell repertoires in COVID-19. Measured with immunoSEQ multiplex PCR; TCRdb has only the in-frame clones, and not every one. The data show roughly 190,000 clones, approximately 85% seen once. The sequenced material came from peripheral blood. The receptors shown here come from a woman between 55 and 75 years old with acute or convalescent COVID-19.

The rearrangement joins TRBV7-9 to TRBJ2-1; 9 bases are shared with TRBD1. V lost 5 bases and J lost 8; bases outside the gene matches: 10. The length of the CDR3 is 15 residues. Germline-derived CDR1 and CDR2 are SEHNR and FQNEAQ (reference sequence). CDR3 amino acids: CASSATGGAGHEQFF. DNA for the CDR3: TGTGCCAGCAGCGCTACAGGGGGCGCGGGCCATGAGCAGTTCTTC.

The V call is TRBV30, the J call TRBJ1-5; 7 nucleotides align to TRBD1. The J segment lost 4 bases and the V segment lost 3 bases, leaving 6 bases of the junction unmatched. The length of the CDR3 is 14 residues. Germline loops: CDR1 GTSNPN, CDR2 SVGIG (reference sequence). The CDR3 DNA is TGTGCCTGGAGCGAGGGGGCCTTGAATCAGCCCCAGCATTTT. Amino acids: CAWSEGALNQPQHF.

The genes are TRBV19 and TRBJ2-4, with TRBD2 matching 7 bases. The V gene's germline CDR1 is LNHDA and CDR2 SQIVND (reference sequence). The CDR3 contains 14 residues. After removal of 6 bases from V and 1 base from J, the junction contained 3 bases not matched to a gene. This chain's CDR3 is CASRPGGAKNIQYF. Here the CDR3 DNA reads TGTGCCAGTAGACCCGGGGGGGCCAAAAACATTCAGTACTTC. Drawing the rest from reference TRBV19 and TRBJ2-4, the complete variable domain is DGGITQSPKYLFRKEGQNVTLSCEQNLNHDAMYWYRQDPGQGLRLIYYSQIVNDFQKGDIAEGYSVSREKKESFPLTVTSAQKNPTAFYLCASRPGGAKNIQYFGAGTRLSVL.

This sequence joins TRBV30 and TRBJ1-2, with 8 bases matching TRBD1. CDR1 is GTSNPN and CDR2 is SVGIG in the germline V gene (reference sequence). After removal of 5 bases from V and 7 bases from J, the junction contained 3 bases not matched to a gene. The CDR3 is 11 amino acids. The CDR3 sequence is CAWATGVGYTF. As DNA, the CDR3 is TGTGCCTGGGCGACAGGGGTTGGCTACACCTTC.

This sequence joins TRBV6-5 and TRBJ1-1; perhaps TRBD1 as D (5 bases). Germline V lookup: CDR1 MNHEY, CDR2 SVGAGI. There are 14 residues in the CDR3. The V and J ends lost 6 bases and 1 base respectively, with 12 bases between them. In DNA form, the CDR3 reads TGTGCCAGCAGCCAAACACAGGCGAACACTGAAGCTTTCTTT. Its translation: CASSQTQANTEAFF.

The V and J genes are TRBV9 and TRBJ1-1; a weak D match, TRBD1 (5 bases). CDR3 length: 17 amino acids. Germline V lookup: CDR1 SGDLS, CDR2 YYNGEE. Trimming cost V 2 bases and J 3 bases, with 20 bases left between them. The DNA of the CDR3 is TGTGCCAGCAGCGTCAAGGGAGGTTTTTTAGGGGACACTGAAGCTTTCTTT. It is translated as CASSVKGGFLGDTEAFF.

The chain is built from TRBV7-2 and TRBJ2-7; weak D call: TRBD1 (5 bases). Per germline, CDR1 SGHTA and CDR2 FQGNSA. CDR3 length: 14 amino acids. The V end was cut by 5 bases, the J end by 0 bases, with 11 bases between. The CDR3 DNA reads as TGTGCCAGCAGCCTATTCGACAGCTCCTACGAGCAGTACTTC. Its protein product is CASSLFDSSYEQYF.